This T cell receptor (beta chain) originates from a study of T-cell memory formation after mild COVID-19. Study information: The two donors had largely donor-specific TCR clusters.

Findings and limits, study-wide: CD4+ clones that contracted lay mainly in CM and EM; CD8+ ones lay in EMRA. Some responding clones appeared in pre-infection memory, suggesting cross-reactive memory joined.

Germline V lookup: CDR1 SGHAT, CDR2 FQDESV (reference sequence). The CDR3 length is 13 residues. Trimming removed 1 base at V and 12 bases at J, with 15 bases between. 5'RACE with constant-segment primers yielded barcoded, UMI-tagged TCR alpha and TCR beta cDNA libraries. MiXCR, applied by TCRdb to the 5' RACE reads, yields one record per CDR3 protein. Seen here are some 330,000 distinct CDR3 sequences, more than 20% observed once, and the top ten hold around 13%. In regard to this clonotype: What it recognizes is unknown.

Sequencing was done on a sample of PBMCs or a T cell subset sorted from them (not recorded which). V and J are TRBV11-1 and TRBJ2-5, with D maybe TRBD2 (5 bases). The sequence was obtained from an adult woman who had mild COVID-19 (a few samples of this study predate the infection). Cell type and time point are not known. CDR3 protein: CASSLEQRGLEYF. CDR3 sequence (DNA): TGTGCCAGCAGCTTAGAACAGAGAGGGTTGGAGTACTTC. The whole variable domain, remainder taken from reference TRBV11-1 and TRBJ2-5, is EAEVAQSPRYKITEKSQAVAFWCDPISGHATLYWYRQILGQGPELLVQFQDESVVDDSQLPKDRFSAERLKGVDSTLKIQPAELGDSAMYLCASSLEQRGLEYFGPGTRLLVL.